The 8 T cell receptor beta chains in this list originate from one sample, sequenced in a study of glioma-infiltrating T cells. Using RNA template, CDR3s of TCR alpha and beta were amplified with iRepertoire arm-PCR. TCRdb called the multiplex PCR reads again in MiXCR, with one record for every CDR3 protein. The data contain around 390,000 distinct CDR3 sequences, roughly 41% of them singletons. The sequenced sample was glioma tissue, nonneoplastic brain tissue, or PBMCs (not recorded which). The source is a human donor with low-grade glioma or glioblastoma, undergoing nonglioma brain surgery, or in good health (not recorded which).

This clonotype came up many times. The chain is built from TRBV28 and TRBJ1-5; 7 bases agree with TRBD1. There are 14 residues in the CDR3. With 2 bases clipped from V and 4 bases from J, the junction kept 2 bases outside the gene matches. Germline CDR1 reads MDHEN; CDR2 reads SYDVKM. The CDR3 bases are TGTGCCAGCAGTTTAGCAGGGGGTAATCAGCCCCAGCATTTT. Translated, it gives CASSLAGGNQPQHF.

This clonotype has a count of ten or more. The rearrangement links TRBV27 to TRBJ1-1, with 7 bases aligning to TRBD1. CDR1 MNHEY and CDR2 SMNVEV come from the germline V gene (reference sequence). The V segment lost 6 bases and the J segment 5 bases; nucleotides outside the gene matches: 9. This CDR3 comprises 14 residues. CDR3 protein: CASSQYRGWTEAFF. Written as DNA, the CDR3 is TGTGCCAGCAGCCAGTACAGGGGTTGGACTGAAGCTTTCTTT.

This clonotype was counted only a few times. V gene TRBV14 combines with J gene TRBJ2-3; 9 nucleotides align to TRBD2. CDR1 and CDR2 (germline): SGHDN, FVKESK. The CDR3 loop spans 16 amino acids. V dropped 1 base and J dropped 8; count of bases not matched to a gene: 10. CDR3 sequence (DNA): TGTGCCAGCAGCCAAGTGCTAGCGGGGCCCGCCGTTACGCAGTATTTT. This sequence encodes CASSQVLAGPAVTQYF.

This clonotype was picked up a small number of times. The chain has TRBV4-2 and TRBJ2-1, with TRBD2 matching over 10 bases. CDR1 LGHNA and CDR2 YNFKEQ come from the germline V gene. The CDR3 extends over 15 amino acids. Trimming removed 3 bases from V and 5 bases from J; junction bases left unmatched: 4. The CDR3 reads CASSHGLADDNEQFF. The CDR3 coding sequence is TGTGCCAGCAGCCACGGACTAGCGGATGACAATGAGCAGTTCTTC.

This clonotype was seen at least ten times. CDR3 protein: CSATTGNQPQHF. CDR3 sequence (DNA): TGCAGTGCAACGACAGGGAATCAGCCCCAGCATTTT. The chain recombines TRBV20-1 with TRBJ1-5, with TRBD1 matching over 7 bases. Germline CDR1 is DFQATT and CDR2 is SNEGSKA (reference sequence). The CDR3 is 12 amino acids. After removal of 6 bases from V and 4 bases from J, the junction contained 3 bases not matched to a gene.

V is TRBV7-9 and J is TRBJ2-1; TRBD2 might be the D (5 bases). The V end lost 5 bases, the J end lost 8 bases, and 19 bases lay between the germline ends. Germline lookup yields CDR1 SEHNR and CDR2 FQNEAQ (reference sequence). The CDR3 totals 15 residues. The CDR3 DNA reads as TGTGCCAGCAGCCTAAGAGGGAGATCAAGGGATGAGCAGTTCTTC. Translating gives CASSLRGRSRDEQFF.

This clonotype has only a few counts. The chain recombines TRBV18 with TRBJ2-7, with D perhaps matching TRBD1 (5 bases). The length of the CDR3 is 16 residues. The V end was cut by 6 bases, the J end by 1 base, with 19 bases between. Germline V gives CDR1 KGHSH, CDR2 LQKENI. CDR3 in DNA: TGTGCCAGCTCGCCCACACCCATAGGGGATTCCTACGAGCAGTACTTC. This encodes CASSPTPIGDSYEQYF.

The genes are TRBV7-3 and TRBJ2-5; D might be TRBD2 (6 bases). This CDR3 spans 13 amino acids. In germline, CDR1 is SGHTA, CDR2 FQGTGA. V gave up 1 base and J gave up 4 bases, with 7 bases separating them. This CDR3 is CASSLKGGETQYF. The CDR3 DNA reads as TGTGCCAGCAGCTTAAAGGGAGGAGAGACCCAGTACTTC.